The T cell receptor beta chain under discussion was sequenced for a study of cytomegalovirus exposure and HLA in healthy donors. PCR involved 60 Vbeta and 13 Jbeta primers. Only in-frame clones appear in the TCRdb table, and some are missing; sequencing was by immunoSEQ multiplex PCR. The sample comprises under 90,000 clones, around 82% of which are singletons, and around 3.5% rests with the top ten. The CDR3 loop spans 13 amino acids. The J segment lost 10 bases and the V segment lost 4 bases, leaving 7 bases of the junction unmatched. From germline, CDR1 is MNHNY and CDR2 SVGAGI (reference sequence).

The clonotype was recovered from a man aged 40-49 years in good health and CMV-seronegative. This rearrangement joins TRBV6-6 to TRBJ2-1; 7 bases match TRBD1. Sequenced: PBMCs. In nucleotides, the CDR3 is TGTGCCAGCAGTTTCGACAGGGTCAGGGAGCAGTTCTTC. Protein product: CASSFDRVREQFF.